This entry lists 23 T cell receptor beta chains sequenced from one sample in a study of blood T cell repertoires in COVID-19. Method: immunoSEQ multiplex PCR; TCRdb's copy keeps in-frame clones and lacks some. The repertoire includes approximately 280,000 clones, about 89% of them detected once, and approximately 2.4% sits in the top ten. The sequencing input was PBMCs or T cells enriched from blood (not recorded which). These receptors all come from a woman aged 18-29 years who had recovered from COVID-19.

The chain carries TRBV9 and TRBJ1-2; the D gene is possibly TRBD1 (6 bases). This CDR3 region has 14 residues. Germline CDR1 is SGDLS and CDR2 is YYNGEE. Trimming took off 7 bases at V and 4 bases at J, with 17 bases between the two ends. The CDR3 nucleotides are TGTGCCAGCGGGCCGGGACAACTCCTCTATGGCTACACCTTC. Residues: CASGPGQLLYGYTF.

The chain has TRBV7-9 and TRBJ1-2, with 10 nucleotides matching TRBD1. V lost 5 bases and J lost 4; bases outside the gene matches: 7. The length of the CDR3 is 15 residues. Germline CDR1 SEHNR, CDR2 FQNEAQ (reference sequence). Here the CDR3 reads CASSQLTGGFYGYTF. The CDR3 DNA is TGTGCCAGCAGCCAACTGACAGGGGGCTTCTATGGCTACACCTTC.

The V gene is TRBV27, the J gene TRBJ2-1, with D perhaps TRBD2 (7 bases). This CDR3 comprises 13 residues. V was shortened by 6 bases and J by 2 bases, with 8 bases between the two germline ends. Germline V gives CDR1 MNHEY, CDR2 SMNVEV (reference sequence). CDR3 protein: CASRGGAYNEQFF. CDR3 nucleotide sequence: TGTGCCAGCAGAGGGGGGGCCTACAATGAGCAGTTCTTC.

The rearrangement links TRBV10-3 to TRBJ1-1; D perhaps matches TRBD1 (6 bases). The V end lost 7 bases, the J end lost 1 base, and 16 bases lay between the germline ends. This CDR3 is built from 15 residues. CDR1 ENHRY and CDR2 SYGVKD come from the germline V gene. CDR3 region: CAIMGQDRENTEAFF. The CDR3 nucleotides are TGTGCCATCATGGGACAAGACAGAGAGAACACTGAAGCTTTCTTT.

V gene TRBV6-6 combines with J gene TRBJ2-7; 11 bases are shared with TRBD1. With 6 bases clipped from V and 6 bases from J, the junction kept 7 bases outside the gene matches. The V gene's germline CDR1 is MNHNY and CDR2 SVGAGI (reference sequence). This CDR3 has 14 amino acids. The CDR3 loop reads CASRRGTGGREQYF. DNA for the CDR3: TGTGCCAGCAGAAGGGGGACAGGGGGACGCGAGCAGTACTTC.

This chain links TRBV3-1 (or the pseudogene TRBV3-2) with TRBJ2-3; no firm D call. Per the germline V gene, CDR1 is LGHDT and CDR2 is YNNKEL (reference sequence). V was cut by 0 bases and J by 2 bases, with 15 bases left in between. The CDR3 runs 17 residues. CDR3 in DNA: TGTGCCAGCAGCCAAGATGGAGACCAGACCCACACAGATACGCAGTATTTT. Translated: CASSQDGDQTHTDTQYF.

This chain links TRBV7-6 with TRBJ1-5; a weak D match, TRBD1 (6 bases). CDR3 size: 16 residues. Trimming cost V 0 bases and J 6 bases, with 15 bases left between them. CDR1 and CDR2 from the germline V gene are SGHVS and FNYEAQ. CDR3 coding DNA: TGTGCCAGCAGCTTAGCGCCCTCAGGGGATAGTCAGCCCCAGCATTTT. Its translation: CASSLAPSGDSQPQHF.

This clone was counted once. This chain uses TRBV15 with TRBJ1-3; D not resolved. V lost 0 bases and J 0 bases, leaving 9 bases between the germline ends. CDR3 length: 16 amino acids. Germline CDR1 reads LNHNV; CDR2 reads YYDKDF (reference sequence). The CDR3 sequence: CATSRDFSYSGNTIYF. The DNA for the CDR3 is TGTGCCACCAGCAGAGATTTTAGTTACTCTGGAAACACCATATATTTT.

This clone was observed a single time. The chain couples TRBV29-1 to TRBJ2-2, with a weak D call TRBD2 (5 bases). The V end lost 3 bases, the J end lost 1 base, and 12 bases lay between the germline ends. Looked up from germline, CDR1 is SQVTM and CDR2 is ANQGSEA. The CDR3 contains 15 residues. The CDR3 is CSVEATGMNTGELFF. CDR3 nucleotides: TGCAGCGTTGAGGCTACGGGAATGAACACCGGGGAGCTGTTTTTT.

The rearrangement joins TRBV13 to TRBJ2-7; TRBD1 matches 7 bases. With 8 bases clipped from V and 1 base from J, the junction kept 5 bases outside the gene matches. The CDR3 sequence is 13 residues long. Germline CDR1 and CDR2: PRHDT and FYEKMQ (reference sequence). The DNA of the CDR3 is TGTGCCAGCGGGCAGGGGGAGTCCTACGAGCAGTACTTC. Amino acids: CASGQGESYEQYF.

This chain links TRBV12-5 with TRBJ1-5, with 9 bases that match TRBD1. Per the germline V gene, CDR1 is LGHNT and CDR2 is FRNRAP. The V gene end was trimmed by 1 base and the J gene end by 4 bases; junction bases not matched to a gene: 11. This CDR3 contains 18 residues. CDR3 nucleotides: TGTGCTAGTGGTTTGGCCGGAACAGGGGGCTTTGAAAATCAGCCCCAGCATTTT. It specifies CASGLAGTGGFENQPQHF.

The chain links TRBV5-1 to TRBJ2-5; 7 positions agree with TRBD2. This CDR3 has 13 amino acids. Looked up from germline, CDR1 is SGHRS and CDR2 is YFSETQ. J lost 6 bases, V lost 4 bases, and 6 bases had no gene match. The CDR3 region is CASSPSGIQTQYF. The CDR3 DNA reads TGCGCCAGCAGCCCCAGCGGGATACAGACCCAGTACTTC.

J is TRBJ2-1 and V is TRBV18; tentative D call: TRBD2 (6 bases). The CDR3 is 14 amino acids. Trimming took 1 base from V and 9 from J, leaving 13 bases between them. Looked up from germline, CDR1 is KGHSH and CDR2 is LQKENI. CDR3 nucleotides: TGTGCCAGCTCACCACTCGGGACTCATTTTGAGCAGTTCTTC. It specifies CASSPLGTHFEQFF.

The V call is TRBV30, the J call TRBJ1-3, with D tentatively TRBD1 (6 bases). The CDR3 sequence is 15 residues long. CDR1 GTSNPN and CDR2 SVGIG come from the germline V gene (reference sequence). The germline V and J ends were trimmed by 2 bases and 0 bases, with 11 bases remaining between them. CDR3 protein: CAWSHNRASGNTIYF. The CDR3 DNA sequence: TGTGCCTGGAGTCACAACAGGGCCTCTGGAAACACCATATATTTT. Combining the CDR3 with reference TRBV30 and TRBJ1-3 gives the whole variable domain SQTIHQWPATLVQPVGSPLSLECTVEGTSNPNLYWYRQAAGRGLQLLFYSVGIGQISSEVPQNLSASRPQDRQFILSSKKLLLSDSGFYLCAWSHNRASGNTIYFGEGSWLTVV.

The chain links TRBV25-1 to TRBJ1-6; D gene ambiguous. Trimming pared 6 bases from V and 10 bases from J, leaving 16 bases between. Germline CDR1 MGHDK, CDR2 SYGVNS. This CDR3 spans 14 amino acids. The CDR3 region is CASSAEQRGSPLHF. The CDR3 DNA follows: TGTGCCAGCAGCGCCGAACAGCGGGGATCACCCCTCCACTTT.

Here the CDR3 reads CASSEQGAEDTQYF. Here the CDR3 DNA reads TGTGCCAGCAGTGAACAGGGGGCCGAAGATACGCAGTATTTT. The rearrangement links TRBV6-4 to TRBJ2-3; 9 bases are a match to TRBD1. There are 14 residues in the CDR3. The ends lost 3 bases at V and 5 bases at J; junction bases unmatched: 3. In germline, CDR1 is MRHNA, CDR2 SNTAGT.

The chain is built from TRBV6-4 and TRBJ1-1; D gene unclear. Trimming pared 6 bases from V and 8 bases from J, leaving 22 bases between. The CDR3 loop spans 15 amino acids. In germline, CDR1 is MRHNA, CDR2 SNTAGT. As DNA, the CDR3 is TGTGCCAGCAGCCCAGACGGGGAATCGGGAGAAGAAGCTTTCTTT. Residues: CASSPDGESGEEAFF.

The CDR3 bases are TGTGCCAGTAGTATAGGTCCAGGAACTGAAGCTTTCTTT. It translates to CASSIGPGTEAFF. The chain is built from TRBV19 and TRBJ1-1, with D uncertain. V was trimmed by 1 base and J by 5 bases, leaving 8 bases between them. Germline V gives CDR1 LNHDA, CDR2 SQIVND (reference sequence). The CDR3 contains 13 residues.

The CDR3 loop reads CASLREDTGELFF. The CDR3 nucleotides are TGTGCCAGCCTGCGGGAAGACACCGGGGAGCTGTTTTTT. V is TRBV2 and J is TRBJ2-2, with a weak D call TRBD2 (6 bases). Per germline, CDR1 SNHLY and CDR2 FYNNEI. V gave up 8 bases and J gave up 3 bases, with 10 bases separating them. The CDR3 loop spans 13 amino acids.

The chain uses TRBV5-8 and TRBJ2-1, with 9 bases aligning to TRBD1. CDR1 is SGHTS, CDR2 YDEGEE, per germline. V shed 3 bases, J shed 5 bases, and the junction held 18 bases outside the gene matches. CDR3 length: 19 amino acids. The CDR3 bases are TGTGCCAGCAGCTCCCCTCCCGGGACAGGGCGATTCGTAGACAATGAGCAGTTCTTC. This sequence encodes CASSSPPGTGRFVDNEQFF.

The table lists this clone with a count of one. V is TRBV12-3 or TRBV12-4 and J is TRBJ1-4, with D possibly being TRBD1 (5 bases). Trimming took 7 bases from V and 8 from J, leaving 14 bases between them. The CDR3 length is 13 residues. CDR3 bases: TGTGCCAGCACTGGGGGGTTGAGAGAAAAACTGTTTTTT. Amino acids: CASTGGLREKLFF.

This clone appeared once. The rearrangement joins TRBV21-1 to TRBJ2-7; the DNA was not compared with TRBD1, the D call given in the table. TRBV21-1 is a pseudogene locus. There are 13 residues in the CDR3. In nucleotides, the CDR3 is TGTGCCAGCCTCAGGGACACTTACATCGAGCAGTACTTC. Residues: CASLRDTYIEQYF.

The chain combines TRBV2 with TRBJ2-3; TRBD2 aligns across 13 bases. The CDR3 is 17 amino acids. Germline-derived CDR1 and CDR2 are SNHLY and FYNNEI. With 4 bases clipped from V and 0 bases from J, the junction kept 4 bases outside the gene matches. CDR3 nucleotides: TGTGCCAGCAGTGCGGGACTAGCGGGAACTAGCACAGATACGCAGTATTTT. Protein sequence: CASSAGLAGTSTDTQYF.